This TCR beta chain is drawn from a study of CD8 T cells in ankylosing spondylitis listed by TCRdb under 2017. General notes on the study: To find TCR variants linked to disease, the study profiled T cell receptor beta repertoires in ankylosing spondylitis patients and healthy donors. Peripheral blood samples were taken, and synovial fluid was additionally collected from ankylosing spondylitis patients. In total, the full study cohort was made up of 85 to 140 healthy donors and 25 ankylosing spondylitis patients.

The sample was run on an Illumina HiSeq 2500. Quantitative 5'-RACE with molecular barcodes was the method used to prepare the TCR beta libraries. The source study handled its data this way. Disease-linked TCR variants were identified with a new computational method built on a probabilistic model of VDJ rearrangement. The raw public data were reprocessed by TCRdb itself: fastp quality trimming at Q25, MiXCR clonotype calling, in-frame beta chains only. For every CDR3 protein sequence, its rows merge into one entry that carries the most common genes and DNA. TCRdb assigned the V and J calls; the authors' analysis was not used. The sample table shows 250,000 or so distinct CDR3 sequences, and 15% to 20% are seen once. More than 25% of the sample belongs to the ten largest clones. V and J lose 1 base and 1 base, and a span of 11 bases separates them. The CDR3 starts with the cysteine, ends with the phenylalanine, and has 15 residues. Solely the CDR3 DNA is kept, with 45 bases framed from the first base. From a lookup of the germline V gene, CDR1 and CDR2 are MGHRA and YSYEKL.

As regards this clonotype: Its antigen remains unidentified. Within one base of it there is no much larger clone, and no base qualities were kept.

Paper-wide results and their limitations: A TCR beta motif made up of roughly eight highly homologous amino acid variants appeared to be characteristic of blood from ankylosing spondylitis patients. The disease-linked clones showed a CD8+ phenotype and occurred at relatively low frequencies in peripheral blood. Significant enrichment of the disease-linked clones was reported in matched synovial fluid samples from ankylosing spondylitis patients. Some of the motif variants had been reported before in the synovial fluid and blood of reactive arthritis patients, a finding that suggests common disease-initiation mechanisms.

The receptor's source is a male donor with ankylosing spondylitis or in good health (not recorded which). Sequencing was performed on blood, either unsorted or a sorted T cell fraction (not recorded which). Here the chain combines TRBV4-1 and TRBJ2-7; TRBD1 might be the D gene, on 5 matching bases. The nucleotide sequence reads TGCGCCAGCAGCCAAGTTTCAGGGTTGTCCTACGAGCAGTACTTC. Protein translation: CASSQVSGLSYEQYF.